The clone carrying this T cell receptor beta chain came up a few times. These data originate in a study of CD8 T cells in Susac syndrome. An amount of RNA that ranged from roughly 0.45 to 1 ug was reverse transcribed with random hexamers. The TCR beta CDR3 was amplified by immunoSEQ multiplex PCR across 54 Vbeta, 13 Jbeta. TCRdb fed the immunoSEQ multiplex PCR reads into MiXCR, producing one record per CDR3 protein. The sample has hundreds of thousands of distinct CDR3 sequences; roughly 85% are singletons. Sequenced input: CD8+ T cells from PBMCs. This clonotype originated in a human donor with multiple sclerosis.

CDR3 sequence: CASSQDTSGRRYEQYF. As DNA, the CDR3 is TGCGCCAGCAGCCAAGATACTAGCGGGAGAAGGTACGAGCAGTACTTC. The chain couples TRBV4-1 to TRBJ2-7, with TRBD2 matching over 11 bases. The V gene end was trimmed by 0 bases and the J gene end by 4 bases; junction bases not matched to a gene: 5. The CDR3 has 16 residues. Germline CDR1 is MGHRA and CDR2 is YSYEKL.